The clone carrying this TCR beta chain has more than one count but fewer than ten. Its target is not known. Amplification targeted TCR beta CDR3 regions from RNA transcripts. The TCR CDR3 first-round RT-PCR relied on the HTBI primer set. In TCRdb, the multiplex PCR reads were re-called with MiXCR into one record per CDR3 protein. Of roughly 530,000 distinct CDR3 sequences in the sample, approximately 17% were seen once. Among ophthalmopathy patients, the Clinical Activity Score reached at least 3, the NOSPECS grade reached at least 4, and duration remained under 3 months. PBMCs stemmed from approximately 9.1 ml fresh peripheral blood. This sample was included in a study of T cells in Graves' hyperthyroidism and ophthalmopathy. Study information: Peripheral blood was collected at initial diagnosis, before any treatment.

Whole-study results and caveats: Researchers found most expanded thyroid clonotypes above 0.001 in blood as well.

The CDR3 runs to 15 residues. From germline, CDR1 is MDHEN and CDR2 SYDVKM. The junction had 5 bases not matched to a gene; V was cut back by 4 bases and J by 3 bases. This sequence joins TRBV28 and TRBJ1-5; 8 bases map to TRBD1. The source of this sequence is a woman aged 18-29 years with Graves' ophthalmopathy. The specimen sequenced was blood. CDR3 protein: CASSSRTGNNQPQHF. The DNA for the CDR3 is TGTGCCAGCAGTTCCAGGACAGGGAACAATCAGCCCCAGCATTTT.